This passage covers 20 T cell receptor beta chains from one sample sequenced in a study of blood T cells in healthy people across ages. The authors ran a second PCR of about 7 to 12 cycles using a sample-barcoded 5' primer and a J-beta primer mix. TCRdb re-derived calls from the 5' RACE reads in MiXCR, one entry per CDR3 protein. The sample yields around 870,000 distinct CDR3 sequences, around 26% seen once. The specimen was blood. Receptors originate from a woman over 75 in good health.

In the case of this clonotype: A much larger clone differs from this one at a single base, so this may be a read error. This rearrangement joins TRBV20-1 to TRBJ2-1, with 10 bases matching TRBD1. The V gene end was trimmed by 4 bases and the J gene end by 9 bases; junction bases not matched to a gene: 9. The CDR3 has 14 residues. Germline V gene sequence: CDR1 DFQATT, CDR2 SNEGSKA (reference sequence). This CDR3 reads CSATDRTGGFEQFF. The CDR3 nucleotides are TGCAGTGCTACTGACCGGACAGGGGGATTTGAGCAGTTCTTC.

The rearrangement links TRBV5-6 to TRBJ1-6; 10 positions agree with TRBD1. Germline CDR1 is SGHDT and CDR2 is YYEEEE. This CDR3 contains 15 residues. V was clipped by 2 bases and J by 9 bases; unmatched bases: 5. CDR3 residues: CASSFDRGRASPLHF. CDR3 bases: TGTGCCAGCAGCTTTGACAGGGGGCGAGCTTCACCCCTCCACTTT.

This clonotype turned up a few times. The chain is built from TRBV11-2 and TRBJ1-6; the D gene is possibly TRBD1 (6 bases). V dropped 1 base and J dropped 5 bases, with 12 bases sitting between them. Germline V gives CDR1 SGHAT, CDR2 FQNNGV. This CDR3 has 16 residues. This chain's CDR3 is CASSLVGGPDNSPLHF. CDR3 sequence (DNA): TGTGCCAGCAGCTTAGTTGGGGGGCCGGATAATTCACCCCTCCACTTT.

This clonotype was seen a few times. With a much larger clone just one base away, this may be a read error. This sequence joins TRBV12-3 or TRBV12-4 and TRBJ2-1; TRBD1 is a possible D gene (7 bases). The CDR3 consists of 13 residues. Trimming removed 5 bases at V and 13 bases at J, with 18 bases between. CDR3 nucleotide sequence: TGTGCCAGCAGTGGTCGTCAGGGGGGCACCCAGTTCTTC. Translating gives CASSGRQGGTQFF.

This clonotype has only a few counts. This chain joins TRBV7-9 and TRBJ2-7; 9 positions match TRBD2. Germline V gives CDR1 SEHNR, CDR2 FQNEAQ (reference sequence). The V and J ends lost 0 bases and 7 bases, in that order; junction bases with no gene match: 10. The CDR3 spans 16 residues. Here the CDR3 reads CASSLAGGGVTGEQYF. Written as DNA, the CDR3 is TGTGCCAGCAGCTTAGCAGGCGGGGGGGTCACGGGGGAGCAGTACTTC.

This clonotype was recorded many times. The genes are TRBV20-1 and TRBJ2-5; D uncertain. V lost 3 bases and J lost 2, with 7 bases in between. Germline assignment: CDR1 DFQATT and CDR2 SNEGSKA (reference sequence). The CDR3 extends over 12 amino acids. The CDR3 DNA sequence: TGCAGTGCTAGCAATCGGCAAGAGACCCAGTACTTC. This codes for CSASNRQETQYF.

This clonotype was detected many times. A junction boundary mismatches the germline segment, possibly from a read error. The genes are TRBV11-2 and TRBJ2-7; 9 positions match TRBD1. The CDR3 has 14 amino acids. From germline, CDR1 is SGHAT and CDR2 FQNNGV. CDR3 coding DNA: TGTGCCAGCAGCATAGACAGGGGGTCCTACGAGCAGTACTTC. Translation gives CASSIDRGSYEQYF.

This clonotype appeared a few times. The chain links TRBV24-1 to TRBJ1-1; 10 bases are shared with TRBD1. The germline CDR1 and CDR2 sequences are KGHDR and SFDVKD. V shed 7 bases and J 6 bases; nucleotides not matched to a gene: 7. CDR3 length: 14 residues. Here the CDR3 reads CATRAGQGMAEAFF. CDR3 coding DNA: TGTGCCACCAGGGCGGGACAGGGGATGGCTGAAGCTTTCTTT.

This clonotype was seen ten or more times. The chain joins TRBV7-9 to TRBJ2-3, with 8 bases that match TRBD2. V was clipped by 0 bases and J by 2 bases; unmatched bases: 4. The germline V gene encodes CDR1 SEHNR and CDR2 FQNEAQ (reference sequence). CDR3 size: 16 residues. The CDR3 sequence is CASSLARTSNTDTQYF. In DNA, the CDR3 is TGTGCCAGCAGCTTAGCCCGGACTAGCAACACAGATACGCAGTATTTT.

This clonotype was seen more than once but under ten times. The DNA is omitted, as the CDR3 cannot be located on it reliably, and the CDR3 follows TCRdb's listing. The rearrangement joins TRBV9 to TRBJ2-1; TRBD1, as called in the table, went unchecked against the DNA. Germline V lookup: CDR1 SGDLS, CDR2 YYNGEE. Termini included, the CDR3 measures 14 amino acids. The CDR3 protein is CASSGVGPGNEQFF.

The sample holds many counts of this clonotype. This chain connects TRBV11-2 to TRBJ1-2; D is unclear. CDR3 length: 14 amino acids. The germline V and J ends were trimmed by 2 bases and 5 bases, with 12 bases remaining between them. CDR1 and CDR2 from the germline V gene are SGHAT and FQNNGV. The CDR3, as DNA: TGTGCCAGCAGCTTATCCAGGTCCTGGTATGGCTACACCTTC. Protein sequence: CASSLSRSWYGYTF.

The chain is built from TRBV6-2 or TRBV6-3 and TRBJ1-5; the D is unclear. The V gene's germline CDR1 is MNHEY and CDR2 SVGEGT. There are 15 residues in the CDR3. Trimming shortened V by 3 bases and J by 0 bases, and 9 bases separated the two germline ends. The CDR3 reads CASSYRLDSNQPQHF. DNA of the CDR3: TGTGCCAGCAGTTATCGGTTGGATAGCAATCAGCCCCAGCATTTT.

Only a few counts were recorded for this clonotype. V and J are TRBV19 and TRBJ2-5; 12 bases agree with TRBD1. V shed 2 bases and J 4 bases; nucleotides not matched to a gene: 5. The CDR3 covers 16 residues. CDR1 and CDR2 (germline): LNHDA, SQIVND (reference sequence). CDR3: CASSILGQGARETQYF. CDR3 nucleotides: TGTGCCAGTAGTATACTGGGACAGGGGGCTAGAGAGACCCAGTACTTC.

The CDR3 DNA reads TGTGCCAGCAGCTTAGCACCAGGGGCTGGAAACACCATATATTTT. Its translation is CASSLAPGAGNTIYF. The chain joins TRBV11-2 to TRBJ1-3, with a weak D call TRBD1 (6 bases). V was shortened by 1 base and J by 2 bases, with 9 bases between the two germline ends. Germline assignment: CDR1 SGHAT and CDR2 FQNNGV. This CDR3 has 15 residues.

This clonotype was recorded a few times. This may come from a read error, since a much larger clone is one base off. The chain employs TRBV5-6 and TRBJ2-7, with 9 bases that match TRBD1. V trimming: 10 bases; J trimming: 7 bases; junction bases outside the gene matches: 15. CDR3 size: 14 residues. Germline V gene lookup returns CDR1 SGHDT and CDR2 YYEEEE. The CDR3: CASARGTGHNEQYF. As DNA, the CDR3 is TGTGCCTCTGCACGGGGGACAGGGCACAATGAGCAGTACTTC.

For this clonotype: A read error may account for a junction end that differs from germline. The chain has TRBV7-7 and TRBJ2-1; 9 bases fit TRBD1. In germline, CDR1 is SSHAT, CDR2 FNYEAQ (reference sequence). CDR3 length: 15 residues. The CDR3, as DNA: TGTGCTAGCAGCAAACAGGGGGCTGGCTACAATGAGCAGTTCTTC. It translates to CASSKQGAGYNEQFF.

A few counts support this clonotype. Since a much larger clone is just one base distant, this may be a read error. This sequence joins TRBV3-1 and TRBJ1-2; D unclear. The CDR3 loop spans 14 amino acids. Germline V lookup: CDR1 LGHDT, CDR2 YNNKEL (reference sequence). CDR3 sequence (DNA): TGTGCCAGCAGCCAAGGGGAGGGAAACTATAGCTACACCTTC. Protein product: CASSQGEGNYSYTF.

This clonotype occurred many times. The rearrangement uses TRBV7-9 and TRBJ2-3, with 15 bases fitting TRBD2. Looked up from germline, CDR1 is SEHNR and CDR2 is FQNEAQ (reference sequence). V trimming: 5 bases; J trimming: 6 bases; junction bases outside the gene matches: 9. The CDR3 runs 17 residues. CDR3 DNA sequence: TGTGCCAGCAGCCCAGGACTAGCGGGGGGGAACCCGGATACGCAGTATTTT. Its protein product is CASSPGLAGGNPDTQYF.

This clonotype was found many times. The rearrangement links TRBV7-2 to TRBJ2-7, with 8 bases fitting TRBD1. In germline, CDR1 is SGHTA, CDR2 FQGNSA. The CDR3 is 14 amino acids. J was trimmed by 3 bases and V by 5 bases; bases with no gene match: 6. DNA of the CDR3: TGTGCCAGCAGCGGTAGGACAGGGCACTACGAGCAGTACTTC. Protein: CASSGRTGHYEQYF.

On this clonotype: The conserved final phenylalanine or tryptophan is absent from the CDR3, which likely points to a read error. The V gene is TRBV12-3 or TRBV12-4, the J gene TRBJ2-3; TRBD2 matches 10 bases. CDR3 length: 15 amino acids. This chain's CDR3 is CVSTLAGASADTQYS. The CDR3 DNA reads TGTGTCAGCACGCTAGCGGGGGCGAGCGCAGATACGCAGTATTCT.